The rows below give T cell receptor beta chains drawn from one sample of a study of beta chain features in type 1 diabetes. Assay: immunoSEQ multiplex PCR; the TCRdb copy retains only in-frame clones and omits some. This repertoire shows around 450,000 clones, about an eighth found once; its top ten account for around 0.05%. Sample: naive CD4+ T cells from blood. These receptors were collected from a woman between 18 and 29 years old in good health. Both conserved end residues are part of each CDR3. Each record gives: D gene, clone size, CDR3 length, J gene, V gene, CDR3 DNA, CDR3 protein. The D gene is left open where the match is weak. Size is stated for part of the rows, as once, few or many counts, or as a class when the clone is expanded.

- | few | 11 | TRBJ2-1 | TRBV18 | TGTGCCAGCTCCCCAGGGAATGAGCAGTTCTTC | CASSPGNEQFF
TRBD2 | - | 16 | TRBJ2-3 | TRBV7-2 | TGTGCCAGCAGCCTGGAGCGTAGCGGGGGGGCAGATACGCAGTATTTT | CASSLERSGGADTQYF
- | few | 14 | TRBJ2-7 | TRBV15 | TGTGCCACCACCGTGGGGGTGCGGCCCTACGAGCAGTACTTC | CATTVGVRPYEQYF
- | few | 15 | TRBJ2-2 | TRBV13 | TGTGCCAGCAGCTTTCGGGCAGGGAACACCGGGGAGCTGTTTTTT | CASSFRAGNTGELFF
TRBD2 | - | 15 | TRBJ2-5 | TRBV6-5 | TGTGCCAGCAGTCCCGGGACTAGCGGCCAAGAGACCCAGTACTTC | CASSPGTSGQETQYF
- | - | 14 | TRBJ1-4 | TRBV4-2 | TGTGCCAGCAGCCGGGGGCTTCAGAATGAAAAACTGTTTTTT | CASSRGLQNEKLFF
- | few | 13 | TRBJ1-6 | TRBV14 | TGTGCCAGCAGCCGGATGTATAATTCACCCCTCCACTTT | CASSRMYNSPLHF
TRBD1 | - | 13 | TRBJ2-5 | TRBV5-1 | TGCGCCAGCAGACCAGGGACAGGAGAGACCCAGTACTTC | CASRPGTGETQYF
- | few | 16 | TRBJ2-7 | TRBV14 | TGTGCCAGCAGCCATCATGCATCCGTCACTTTTGGCGAGCAGTACTTC | CASSHHASVTFGEQYF
TRBD1 | few | 15 | TRBJ2-7 | TRBV7-2 | TGTGCCAGCAGACCCAACAGGGGGCAGGTCCACGAGCAGTACTTC | CASRPNRGQVHEQYF
- | - | 14 | TRBJ1-1 | TRBV5-4 | TGTGCCAGCAGCAGCGTGGGGGGGGACACTGAAGCTTTCTTT | CASSSVGGDTEAFF
- | - | 14 | TRBJ2-1 | TRBV29-1 | TGCAGCGTCCAATCCGATTTCTCCTACAATGAGCAGTTCTTC | CSVQSDFSYNEQFF
- | - | 15 | TRBJ2-7 | TRBV29-1 | TGCAGCGTTGAACTCGGAGAAGGCAGAGACTACGAGCAGTACTTC | CSVELGEGRDYEQYF
- | - | 15 | TRBJ2-6 | TRBV5-4 | TGTGCCAGCAGCTTGGAAGGGGCCGGGGCCAACGTCCTGACTTTC | CASSLEGAGANVLTF
- | many | 15 | TRBJ2-5 | TRBV4-3 | TGCGCCAGCAGCCGCTTGGCCAGCCTTCAAGAGACCCAGTACTTC | CASSRLASLQETQYF
TRBD1 | - | 12 | TRBJ2-4 | TRBV10-3 | TGTGCCTCCCAGGGGGACGGGGACATTCAGTACTTC | CASQGDGDIQYF
- | - | 13 | TRBJ1-1 | TRBV7-9 | TGTGCCAGCAGGTTCGGAGGGAACACTGAAGCTTTCTTT | CASRFGGNTEAFF
- | - | 15 | TRBJ1-3 | TRBV25-1 | TGTGCCAGCACGTCGGGGTCTAACTCTGGAAACACCATATATTTT | CASTSGSNSGNTIYF